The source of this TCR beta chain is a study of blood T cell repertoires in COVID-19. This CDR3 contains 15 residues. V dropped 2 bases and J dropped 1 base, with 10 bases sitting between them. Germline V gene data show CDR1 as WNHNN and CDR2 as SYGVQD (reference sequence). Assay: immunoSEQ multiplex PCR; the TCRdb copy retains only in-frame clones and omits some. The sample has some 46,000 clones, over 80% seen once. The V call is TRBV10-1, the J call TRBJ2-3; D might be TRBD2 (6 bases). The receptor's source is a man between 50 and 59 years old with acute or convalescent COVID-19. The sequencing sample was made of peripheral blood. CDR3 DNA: TGCGCCAGCAGTGAGGGGGGGACTGGCACAGATACGCAGTATTTT. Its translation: CASSEGGTGTDTQYF.